These 3 T cell receptor beta chains were sequenced from one sample in a study of response to subunit inactivated influenza vaccine. MiXCR was run by TCRdb on the RT-PCR reads, yielding one entry per CDR3 protein. This repertoire shows about 530,000 distinct CDR3 sequences, roughly 13% found once; its top ten account for around 13%. This specimen consisted of PBMCs from blood, obtained roughly 46 days after vaccination. The receptors stem from a man aged 50-60 years who received an inactivated influenza vaccine.

The rearrangement uses TRBV3-1 and TRBJ2-7, with 7 bases lining up with TRBD1. Losses at the gene ends were 2 bases for V and 3 bases for J; bases not matched to a gene: 10. The CDR3 length is 16 residues. CDR1 is LGHDT, CDR2 YNNKEL, per germline (reference sequence). The CDR3 reads CASSQQDRDGCYEQYF. In DNA form, the CDR3 reads TGTGCCAGCAGCCAACAAGACAGGGATGGCTGCTACGAGCAGTACTTC.

The V and J genes are TRBV28 and TRBJ1-1; D not resolved. V gave up 5 bases and J gave up 3 bases, with 7 bases separating them. Germline values: CDR1 MDHEN, CDR2 SYDVKM. The CDR3 sequence is 12 residues long. CDR3 DNA: TGTGCCAGCAGTCGACTGTACACTGAAGCTTTCTTT. Translating gives CASSRLYTEAFF.

The genes are TRBV4-3 and TRBJ1-6; D is perhaps TRBD1 (5 bases). This CDR3 contains 17 residues. The germline gives CDR1 LGHNA, CDR2 YSLEER. The V and J ends lost 0 bases and 2 bases respectively, with 11 bases between them. The chain's CDR3 is CASSQEGQGAYNSPLHF. As DNA, the CDR3 is TGCGCCAGCAGCCAAGAAGGTCAGGGTGCCTATAATTCACCCCTCCACTTT.